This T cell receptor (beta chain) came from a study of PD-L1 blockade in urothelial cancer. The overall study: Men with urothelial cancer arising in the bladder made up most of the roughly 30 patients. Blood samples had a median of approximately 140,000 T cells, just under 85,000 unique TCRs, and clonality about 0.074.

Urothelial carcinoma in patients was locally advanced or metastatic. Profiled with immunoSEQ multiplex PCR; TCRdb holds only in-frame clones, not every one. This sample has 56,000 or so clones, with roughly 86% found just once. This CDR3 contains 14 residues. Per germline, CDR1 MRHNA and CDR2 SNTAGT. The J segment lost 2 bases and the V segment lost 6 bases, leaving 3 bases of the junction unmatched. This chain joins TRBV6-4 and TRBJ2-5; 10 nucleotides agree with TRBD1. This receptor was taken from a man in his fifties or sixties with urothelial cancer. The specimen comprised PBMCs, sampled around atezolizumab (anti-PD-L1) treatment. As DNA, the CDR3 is TGTGCCAGCAGGGAGGACAGGGGGCAAGAGACCCAGTACTTC. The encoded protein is CASREDRGQETQYF.